This paragraph covers one T cell receptor (beta chain) sequence. Its antigen is as yet unknown. The V and J ends lost 11 bases and 4 bases, in that order; junction bases with no gene match: 9. This CDR3 spans 13 amino acids. Germline V gene data show CDR1 as MNHEY and CDR2 as SVGAGI. The sample belongs to a study of OX40 agonist ivuxolimab in advanced cancers. About the study: Participants, approximately 83% male, averaged approximately 60 years of age, ranging from about 23 to 79.

Regarding the study as a whole: Clones of CD4+ and CD8+ blood T cells grew by week 6 at doses of 0.1 to 3.0 mg/kg. In the 0.1-3.0 mg/kg groups, partial responders showed among the lowest expansion.

Profiling relied on immunoSEQ multiplex PCR, and the TCRdb table lists in-frame clones only, not all of them. Among over 65,000 clones listed, 80% to 95% were seen once. Sequenced here: CD4+ or CD8+ T cells sorted from blood, sampled in a trial of the OX40 agonist ivuxolimab. The chain uses TRBV6-5 and TRBJ2-3; TRBD2 agrees at 7 bases. This receptor was obtained from an adult with an advanced solid tumor such as melanoma, head and neck, liver or kidney cancer. This chain's CDR3 is CAPGSLAADTQYF. The CDR3 DNA reads TGTGCCCCAGGATCCCTAGCGGCAGATACGCAGTATTTT.